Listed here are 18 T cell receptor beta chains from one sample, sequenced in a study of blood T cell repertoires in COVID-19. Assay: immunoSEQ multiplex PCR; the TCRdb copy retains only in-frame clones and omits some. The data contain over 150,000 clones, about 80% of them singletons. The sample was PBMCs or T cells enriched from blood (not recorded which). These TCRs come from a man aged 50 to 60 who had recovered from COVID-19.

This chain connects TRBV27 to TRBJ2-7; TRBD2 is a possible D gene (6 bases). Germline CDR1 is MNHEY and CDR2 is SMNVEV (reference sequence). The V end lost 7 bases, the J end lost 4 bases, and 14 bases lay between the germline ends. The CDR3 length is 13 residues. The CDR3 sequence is CASTPLGRYEQYF. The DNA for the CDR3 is TGTGCCAGCACCCCCCTAGGGAGGTACGAGCAGTACTTC.

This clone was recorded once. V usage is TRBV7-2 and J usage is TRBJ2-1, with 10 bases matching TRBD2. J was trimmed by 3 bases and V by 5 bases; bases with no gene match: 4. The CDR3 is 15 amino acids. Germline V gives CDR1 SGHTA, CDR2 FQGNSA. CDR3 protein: CASSPTSGNYNEQFF. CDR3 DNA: TGTGCCAGCAGCCCAACTAGCGGGAACTACAATGAGCAGTTCTTC. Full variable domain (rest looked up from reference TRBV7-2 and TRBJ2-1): GAGVSQSPSNKVTEKGKDVELRCDPISGHTALYWYRQSLGQGLEFLIYFQGNSAPDKSGLPSDRFSAERTGGSVSTLTIQRTQQEDSAVYLCASSPTSGNYNEQFFGPGTRLTVL.

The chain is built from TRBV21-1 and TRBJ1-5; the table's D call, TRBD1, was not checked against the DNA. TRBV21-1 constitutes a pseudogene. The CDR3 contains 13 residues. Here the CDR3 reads CASTDSGHQPQHF. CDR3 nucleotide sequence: TGTGCCAGCACCGACAGTGGGCATCAGCCCCAGCATTTT.

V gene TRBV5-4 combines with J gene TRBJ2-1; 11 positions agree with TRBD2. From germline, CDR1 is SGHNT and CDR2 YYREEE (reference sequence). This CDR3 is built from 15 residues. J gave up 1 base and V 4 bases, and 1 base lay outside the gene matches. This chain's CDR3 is CASSGTSGSYNEQFF. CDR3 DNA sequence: TGTGCCAGCAGCGGGACTAGCGGTTCCTACAATGAGCAGTTCTTC.

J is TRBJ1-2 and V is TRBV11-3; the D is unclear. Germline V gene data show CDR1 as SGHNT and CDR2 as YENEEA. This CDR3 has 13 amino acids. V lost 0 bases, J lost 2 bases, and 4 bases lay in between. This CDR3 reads CASSLDGNYGYTF. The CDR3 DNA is TGTGCCAGCAGCTTAGACGGGAACTATGGCTACACCTTC.

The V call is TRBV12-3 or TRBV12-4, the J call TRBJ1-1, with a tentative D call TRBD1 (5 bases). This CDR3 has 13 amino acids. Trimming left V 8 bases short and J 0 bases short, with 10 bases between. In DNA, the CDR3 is TGTGCCAGCGCCTTAGGGGTGAACACTGAAGCTTTCTTT. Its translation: CASALGVNTEAFF.

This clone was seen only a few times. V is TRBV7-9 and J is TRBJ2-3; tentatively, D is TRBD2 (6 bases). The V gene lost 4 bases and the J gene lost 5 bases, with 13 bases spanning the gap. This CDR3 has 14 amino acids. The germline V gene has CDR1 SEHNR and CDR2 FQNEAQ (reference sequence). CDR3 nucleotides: TGTGCCAGCAGCTGGAAGCGGCGGGAAGATACGCAGTATTTT. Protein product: CASSWKRREDTQYF. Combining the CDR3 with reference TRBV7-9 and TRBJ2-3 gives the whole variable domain DTGVSQNPRHKITKRGQNVTFRCDPISEHNRLYWYRQTLGQGPEFLTYFQNEAQLEKSRLLSDRFSAERPKGSFSTLEIQRTEQGDSAMYLCASSWKRREDTQYFGPGTRLTVL.

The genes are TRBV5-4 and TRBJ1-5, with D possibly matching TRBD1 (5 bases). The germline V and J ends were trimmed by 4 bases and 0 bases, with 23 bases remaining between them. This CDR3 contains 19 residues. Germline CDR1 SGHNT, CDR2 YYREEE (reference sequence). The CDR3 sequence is CASSPERDLGSYSNQPQHF. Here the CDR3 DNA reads TGTGCCAGCAGCCCGGAGCGGGACCTGGGGTCTTATAGCAATCAGCCCCAGCATTTT.

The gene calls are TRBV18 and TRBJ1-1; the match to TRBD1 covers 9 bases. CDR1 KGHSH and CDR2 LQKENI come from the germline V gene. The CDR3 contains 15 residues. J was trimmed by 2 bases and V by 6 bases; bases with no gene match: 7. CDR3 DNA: TGTGCCAGCTCGGCCGGGACAGGGCCCAACACTGAAGCTTTCTTT. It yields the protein CASSAGTGPNTEAFF.

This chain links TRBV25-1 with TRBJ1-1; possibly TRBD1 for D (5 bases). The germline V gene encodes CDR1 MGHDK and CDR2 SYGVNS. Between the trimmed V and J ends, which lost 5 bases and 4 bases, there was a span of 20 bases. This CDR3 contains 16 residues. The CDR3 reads CASSRTGPAGTTEAFF. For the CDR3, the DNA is TGTGCCAGCAGTAGGACGGGCCCAGCGGGGACCACTGAAGCTTTCTTT.

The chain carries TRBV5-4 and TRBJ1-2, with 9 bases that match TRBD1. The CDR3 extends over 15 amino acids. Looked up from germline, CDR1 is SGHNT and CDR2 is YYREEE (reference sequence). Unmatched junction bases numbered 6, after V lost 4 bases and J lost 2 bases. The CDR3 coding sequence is TGTGCCAGCAGCGAGCCGGGACAGGGAAACTATGGCTACACCTTC. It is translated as CASSEPGQGNYGYTF.

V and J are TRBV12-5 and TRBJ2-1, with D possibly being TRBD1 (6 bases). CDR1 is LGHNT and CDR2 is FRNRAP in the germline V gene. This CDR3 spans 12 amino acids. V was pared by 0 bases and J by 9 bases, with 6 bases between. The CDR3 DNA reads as TGTGCTAGTGGTTTGGTAGGGGGTGAGCAGTTCTTC. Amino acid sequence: CASGLVGGEQFF.

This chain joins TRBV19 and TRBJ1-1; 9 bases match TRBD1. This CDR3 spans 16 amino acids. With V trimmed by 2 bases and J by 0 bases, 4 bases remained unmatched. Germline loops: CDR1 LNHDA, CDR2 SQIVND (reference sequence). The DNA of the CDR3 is TGTGCCAGTAGTATACGGACAGGGGCCATGAACACTGAAGCTTTCTTT. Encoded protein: CASSIRTGAMNTEAFF.

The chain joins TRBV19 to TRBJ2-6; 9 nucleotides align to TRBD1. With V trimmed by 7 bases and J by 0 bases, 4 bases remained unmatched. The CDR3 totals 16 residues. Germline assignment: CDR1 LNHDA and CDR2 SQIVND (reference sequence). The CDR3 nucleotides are TGTGCCAGTAAGGACAGGGGAGGCTCTGGGGCCAACGTCCTGACTTTC. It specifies CASKDRGGSGANVLTF.

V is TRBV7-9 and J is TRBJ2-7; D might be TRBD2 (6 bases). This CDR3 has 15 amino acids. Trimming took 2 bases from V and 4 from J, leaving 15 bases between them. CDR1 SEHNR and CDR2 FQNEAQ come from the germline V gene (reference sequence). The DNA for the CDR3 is TGTGCCAGCAGCTTACCGGGACTCTACGGTTACGAGCAGTACTTC. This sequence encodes CASSLPGLYGYEQYF.

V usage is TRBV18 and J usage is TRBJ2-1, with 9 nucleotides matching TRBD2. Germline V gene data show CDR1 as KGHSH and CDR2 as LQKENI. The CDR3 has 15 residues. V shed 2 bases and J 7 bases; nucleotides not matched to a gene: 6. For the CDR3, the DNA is TGTGCCAGCTCACCAGGCGGGGGGGCCTTGAATGAGCAGTTCTTC. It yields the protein CASSPGGGALNEQFF.

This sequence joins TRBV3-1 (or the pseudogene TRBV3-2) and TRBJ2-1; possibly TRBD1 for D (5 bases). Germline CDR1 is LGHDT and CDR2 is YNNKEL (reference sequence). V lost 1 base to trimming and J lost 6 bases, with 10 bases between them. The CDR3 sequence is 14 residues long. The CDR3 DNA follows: TGTGCCAGCAGCCAAGGTCGGACACTCAATGAGCAGTTCTTC. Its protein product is CASSQGRTLNEQFF.

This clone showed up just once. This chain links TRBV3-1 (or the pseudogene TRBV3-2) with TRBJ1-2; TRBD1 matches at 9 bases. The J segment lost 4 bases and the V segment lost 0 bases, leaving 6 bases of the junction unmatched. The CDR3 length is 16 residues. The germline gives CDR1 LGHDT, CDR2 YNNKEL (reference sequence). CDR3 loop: CASSQEQGARVYGYTF. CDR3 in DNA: TGTGCCAGCAGCCAAGAACAGGGGGCACGAGTCTATGGCTACACCTTC.